Below, 16 T cell receptor beta chains from the same sample are listed, as sequenced in a study of cytomegalovirus exposure and HLA in healthy donors. The study ran its PCR with 60 Vbeta and 13 Jbeta primers. Measured with immunoSEQ multiplex PCR; TCRdb has only the in-frame clones, and not every one. The table shows some 93,000 clones, with 9.4% occurring only once. The specimen sequenced was PBMCs. Every receptor here comes from a man aged 50-59 years in good health and CMV-seropositive.

The chain employs TRBV4-3 and TRBJ2-3, with TRBD2 matching over 8 bases. V lost 4 bases, J lost 3 bases, and 6 bases stayed unmatched. CDR3 length: 15 amino acids. The germline V gene has CDR1 LGHNA and CDR2 YSLEER. Here the CDR3 DNA reads TGCGCCAGCAGCCTAGGGGCTAGCGGGACAGATACGCAGTATTTT. Translation: CASSLGASGTDTQYF.

The gene calls are TRBV4-3 and TRBJ1-1; D uncertain. This CDR3 has 16 residues. Trimming pared 0 bases from V and 4 bases from J, leaving 15 bases between. Germline loops: CDR1 LGHNA, CDR2 YSLEER. The CDR3 loop reads CASSQDPSQFGTEAFF. Here the CDR3 DNA reads TGCGCCAGCAGCCAAGATCCCTCTCAGTTTGGCACTGAAGCTTTCTTT.

This rearrangement joins TRBV6-1 to TRBJ2-1; 8 positions match TRBD1. This CDR3 has 15 residues. Unmatched junction bases numbered 10, after V lost 7 bases and J lost 5 bases. Germline V gene lookup returns CDR1 MNHNS and CDR2 SASEGT. The CDR3 spells CASIERRTGNNEQFF. CDR3 nucleotide sequence: TGTGCCAGCATCGAAAGGAGGACAGGGAACAATGAGCAGTTCTTC.

This clone was detected a few times. The chain combines TRBV7-9 with TRBJ2-5, with D unclear. The CDR3 runs 14 residues. CDR1 and CDR2 (germline): SEHNR, FQNEAQ (reference sequence). V was cut by 2 bases and J by 5 bases, with 12 bases left in between. The CDR3, as DNA: TGTGCCAGCAGCTTACCGCTACCGATCGAGACCCAGTACTTC. It is translated as CASSLPLPIETQYF.

V usage is TRBV28 and J usage is TRBJ1-4; 7 nucleotides agree with TRBD1. Germline V gene lookup returns CDR1 MDHEN and CDR2 SYDVKM. V dropped 5 bases and J dropped 6; count of bases not matched to a gene: 9. The CDR3 spans 15 residues. In nucleotides, the CDR3 is TGTGCCAGCAGTCCATACAGGGGTGCGGATGAAAAACTGTTTTTT. It codes for CASSPYRGADEKLFF.

This rearrangement joins TRBV4-2 to TRBJ2-7; 7 bases agree with TRBD2. CDR1 LGHNA and CDR2 YNFKEQ come from the germline V gene. The junction had 12 bases not matched to a gene; V was cut back by 3 bases and J by 7 bases. This CDR3 spans 15 amino acids. The CDR3 sequence is CASSQENLLGGEQYF. DNA for the CDR3: TGTGCCAGCAGCCAGGAAAACCTCCTGGGGGGGGAGCAGTACTTC.

This clone was counted at least ten times. The chain combines TRBV5-5 with TRBJ2-7, with 7 bases matching TRBD2. Losses at the gene ends were 6 bases for V and 0 bases for J; bases not matched to a gene: 12. The CDR3 runs to 16 residues. From germline, CDR1 is SGHKS and CDR2 YYEKEE (reference sequence). CDR3 nucleotide sequence: TGTGCCAGCACTTTCGTTCCTAGCGGTCACTCCTACGAGCAGTACTTC. It encodes CASTFVPSGHSYEQYF.

This clone occurred many times. This CDR3 reads CASSYDYRSPLHF. The CDR3 coding sequence is TGTGCCAGCAGCTACGATTACAGGTCACCCCTCCACTTT. This chain uses TRBV7-9 with TRBJ1-6; the D gene is possibly TRBD1 (5 bases). The CDR3 runs 13 residues. Trimming took off 4 bases at V and 10 bases at J, with 11 bases between the two ends. Germline CDR1 is SEHNR and CDR2 is FQNEAQ (reference sequence). The full variable domain, with the rest looked up from reference TRBV7-9 and TRBJ1-6, is DTGVSQNPRHKITKRGQNVTFRCDPISEHNRLYWYRQTLGQGPEFLTYFQNEAQLEKSRLLSDRFSAERPKGSFSTLEIQRTEQGDSAMYLCASSYDYRSPLHFGNGTRLTVT.

This chain joins TRBV29-1 and TRBJ2-1, with 9 bases lining up with TRBD1. The CDR3 loop spans 13 amino acids. Trimming removed 7 bases from V and 8 bases from J; junction bases left unmatched: 9. The germline V gene encodes CDR1 SQVTM and CDR2 ANQGSEA. The CDR3 sequence: CSAGQGMYDEQFF. In DNA, the CDR3 is TGCAGCGCCGGACAGGGGATGTACGATGAGCAGTTCTTC.

This clone was detected a few times. The chain couples TRBV29-1 to TRBJ2-3, with D possibly being TRBD2 (6 bases). V was trimmed by 6 bases and J by 3 bases, leaving 13 bases between them. In germline, CDR1 is SQVTM, CDR2 ANQGSEA. This CDR3 comprises 13 residues. The CDR3 sequence: CSVDDGGTDTQYF. The CDR3 DNA sequence: TGCAGCGTCGACGACGGAGGGACAGATACGCAGTATTTT.

The chain recombines TRBV11-1 with TRBJ2-5; 10 bases are shared with TRBD2. V shed 1 base, J shed 5 bases, and the junction held 7 bases outside the gene matches. This CDR3 comprises 16 residues. CDR1 and CDR2 from the germline V gene are SGHAT and FQDESV (reference sequence). The CDR3 bases are TGTGCCAGCAGCTTAGGACCAGCGGGAGGGAGCGAGACCCAGTACTTC. Protein sequence: CASSLGPAGGSETQYF.

The chain joins TRBV28 to TRBJ2-1; possible D gene TRBD2, 6 bases. CDR1 and CDR2 (germline): MDHEN, SYDVKM. The CDR3 contains 18 residues. V was trimmed by 5 bases and J by 1 base, leaving 21 bases between them. The CDR3 region is CASSPGSGGGGSYNEQFF. The CDR3, as DNA: TGTGCCAGCAGTCCGGGATCGGGCGGAGGAGGGTCCTACAATGAGCAGTTCTTC.

This clone appeared a few times. V and J are TRBV2 and TRBJ2-7, with 14 bases fitting TRBD2. CDR1 is SNHLY, CDR2 FYNNEI, per germline. The CDR3 runs 16 residues. The V segment lost 6 bases and the J segment 4 bases; nucleotides outside the gene matches: 8. In DNA, the CDR3 is TGTGCCAGCAGGATAGGGACTAGCGGGAGAAAGTACGAGCAGTACTTC. Amino acid sequence: CASRIGTSGRKYEQYF.

This chain links TRBV15 with TRBJ2-7, with 9 bases identical to TRBD1. Germline CDR1 and CDR2: LNHNV and YYDKDF (reference sequence). This CDR3 is built from 15 residues. Unmatched junction bases numbered 3, after V lost 2 bases and J lost 1 base. Here the CDR3 DNA reads TGTGCCACCAGCAGAACAGGGGGCTTGTCCTACGAGCAGTACTTC. Residues: CATSRTGGLSYEQYF.

This clone occurred a few times. The CDR3 region is CAIRGQGPGNTIYF. The DNA for the CDR3 is TGTGCCATCAGGGGACAGGGACCGGGAAACACCATATATTTT. The chain joins TRBV10-3 to TRBJ1-3; 9 bases fit TRBD1. Germline V gives CDR1 ENHRY, CDR2 SYGVKD. Trimming cost V 6 bases and J 4 bases; bases outside gene matches: 4. The CDR3 is 14 residues long.

This clone was seen only a few times. The V and J genes are TRBV19 and TRBJ2-7, with D perhaps TRBD1 (5 bases). Trimming stripped 1 base from V and 3 bases from J, with 10 bases between. The CDR3 has 14 residues. Per germline, CDR1 LNHDA and CDR2 SQIVND (reference sequence). As DNA, the CDR3 is TGTGCCAGTAGTATAGCGGCAGGGTTCTACGAGCAGTACTTC. It translates to CASSIAAGFYEQYF.